Below, one T cell receptor beta chain is given with its context. Its antigen is not identified. Naive CD8 cells were CD45RO-negative, positively selected for CCR7, excluding terminally differentiated effector memory CD45RA+ cells. Healthy and HIV-negative, the adult donors had no recent acute infections or vaccinations. Germline V CDR1 and CDR2: SGHTA, FQGNSA. V lost 5 bases and J 4 bases, leaving 9 bases between the germline ends. The CDR3 covers 13 residues. These data come from a study of shared clonotypes between healthy human individuals. Study findings and constraints: Researchers sampled only blood; tissue repertoires likely differ.

Sorted-subset replicate PCR reactions were performed with around 210 ng DNA, corresponding to roughly 31,000 T cell genomes. Libraries were prepared by immunoSEQ multiplex PCR; TCRdb keeps only in-frame clonotypes and omits some of them. The sample carries 1.5 million to 2.5 million clones, about 94% recorded once. V and J are TRBV7-2 and TRBJ2-1; D uncertain. The TCR originated in a man between 18 and 29 years old in good health. Input material: naive CD8+ T cells sorted from blood. The CDR3 sequence: CASSTRSYNEQFF. The CDR3 DNA sequence: TGTGCCAGCAGCACACGTTCGTACAATGAGCAGTTCTTC.